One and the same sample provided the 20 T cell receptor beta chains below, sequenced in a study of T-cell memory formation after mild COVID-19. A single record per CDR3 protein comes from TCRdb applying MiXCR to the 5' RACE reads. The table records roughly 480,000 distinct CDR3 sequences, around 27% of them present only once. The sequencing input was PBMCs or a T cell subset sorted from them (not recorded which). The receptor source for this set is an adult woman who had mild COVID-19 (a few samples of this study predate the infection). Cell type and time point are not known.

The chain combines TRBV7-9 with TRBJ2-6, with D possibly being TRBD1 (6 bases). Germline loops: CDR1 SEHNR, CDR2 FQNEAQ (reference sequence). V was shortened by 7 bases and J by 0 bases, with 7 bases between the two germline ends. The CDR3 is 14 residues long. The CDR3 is CASTRGSGANVLTF. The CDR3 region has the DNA TGTGCCAGCACCAGGGGCTCTGGGGCCAACGTCCTGACTTTC.

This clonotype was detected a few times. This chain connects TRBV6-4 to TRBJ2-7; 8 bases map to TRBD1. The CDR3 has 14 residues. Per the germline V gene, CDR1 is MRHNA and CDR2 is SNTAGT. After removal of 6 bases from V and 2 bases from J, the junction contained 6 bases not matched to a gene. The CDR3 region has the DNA TGTGCCAGCAGATCCCTACAGGGGGCCTACGAGCAGTACTTC. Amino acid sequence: CASRSLQGAYEQYF.

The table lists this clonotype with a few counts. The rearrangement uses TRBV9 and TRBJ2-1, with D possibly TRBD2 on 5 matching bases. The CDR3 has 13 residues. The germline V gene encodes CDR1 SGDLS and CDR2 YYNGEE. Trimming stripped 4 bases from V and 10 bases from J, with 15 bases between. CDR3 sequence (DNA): TGTGCCAGCAGCCTAGCTTTAGTGGGCGAGCAGTTCTTC. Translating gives CASSLALVGEQFF.

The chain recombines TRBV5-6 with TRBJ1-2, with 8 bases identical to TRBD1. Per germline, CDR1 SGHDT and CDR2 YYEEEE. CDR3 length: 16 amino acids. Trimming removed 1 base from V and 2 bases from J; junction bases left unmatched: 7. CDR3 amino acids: CASSLSPGGANYGYTF. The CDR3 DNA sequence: TGTGCCAGCAGCTTGTCCCCAGGGGGCGCAAACTATGGCTACACCTTC. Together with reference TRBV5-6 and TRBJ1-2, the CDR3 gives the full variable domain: DAGVTQSPTHLIKTRGQQVTLRCSPKSGHDTVSWYQQALGQGPQFIFQYYEEEERQRGNFPDRFSGHQFPNYSSELNVNALLLGDSALYLCASSLSPGGANYGYTFGSGTRLTVV.

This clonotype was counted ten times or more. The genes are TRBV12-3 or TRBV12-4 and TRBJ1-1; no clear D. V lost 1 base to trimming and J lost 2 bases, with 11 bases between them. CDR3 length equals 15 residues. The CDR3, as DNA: TGTGCCAGCAGTTTAGATGGCAGTTATAACACTGAAGCTTTCTTT. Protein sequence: CASSLDGSYNTEAFF.

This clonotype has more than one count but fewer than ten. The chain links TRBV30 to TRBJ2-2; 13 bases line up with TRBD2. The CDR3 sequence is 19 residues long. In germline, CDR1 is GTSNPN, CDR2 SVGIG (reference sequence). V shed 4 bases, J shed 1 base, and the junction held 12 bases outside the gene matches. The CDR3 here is CAWTGPTSGRAGNTGELFF. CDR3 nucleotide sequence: TGTGCCTGGACGGGGCCTACTAGCGGGAGGGCCGGGAACACCGGGGAGCTGTTTTTT. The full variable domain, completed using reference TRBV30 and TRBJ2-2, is SQTIHQWPATLVQPVGSPLSLECTVEGTSNPNLYWYRQAAGRGLQLLFYSVGIGQISSEVPQNLSASRPQDRQFILSSKKLLLSDSGFYLCAWTGPTSGRAGNTGELFFGEGSRLTVL.

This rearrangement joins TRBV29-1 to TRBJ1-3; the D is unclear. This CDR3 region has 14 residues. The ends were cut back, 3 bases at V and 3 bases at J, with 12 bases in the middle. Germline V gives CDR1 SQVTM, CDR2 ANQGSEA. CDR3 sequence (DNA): TGCAGCGTTGACCCGACCGCGGGTGGAAACACCATATATTTT. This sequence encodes CSVDPTAGGNTIYF.

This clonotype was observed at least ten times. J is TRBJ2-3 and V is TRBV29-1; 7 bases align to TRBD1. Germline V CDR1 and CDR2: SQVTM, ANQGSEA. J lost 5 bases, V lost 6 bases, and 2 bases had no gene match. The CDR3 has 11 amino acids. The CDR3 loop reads CSVDRLDTQYF. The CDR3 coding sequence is TGCAGCGTGGACAGGCTAGATACGCAGTATTTT.

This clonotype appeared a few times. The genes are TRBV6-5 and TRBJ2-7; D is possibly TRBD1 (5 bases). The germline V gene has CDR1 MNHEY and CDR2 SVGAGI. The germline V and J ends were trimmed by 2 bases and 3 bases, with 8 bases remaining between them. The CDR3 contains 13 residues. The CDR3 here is CASSYRGFYEQYF. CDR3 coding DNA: TGTGCCAGCAGTTACAGGGGTTTCTACGAGCAGTACTTC.

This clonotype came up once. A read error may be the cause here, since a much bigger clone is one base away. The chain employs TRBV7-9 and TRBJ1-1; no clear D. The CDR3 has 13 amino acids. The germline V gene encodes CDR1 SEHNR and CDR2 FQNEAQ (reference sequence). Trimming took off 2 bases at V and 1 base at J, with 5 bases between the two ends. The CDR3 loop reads CASSLKRNTEAFF. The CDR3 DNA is TGTGCCAGCAGCTTAAAGAGGAACACTGAAGCTTTCTTT.

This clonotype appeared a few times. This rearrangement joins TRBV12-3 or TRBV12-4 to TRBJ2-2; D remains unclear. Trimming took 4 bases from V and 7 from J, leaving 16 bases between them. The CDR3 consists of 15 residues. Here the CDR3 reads CASSYQAAKVGELFF. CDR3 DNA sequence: TGTGCCAGCAGTTATCAGGCCGCTAAGGTCGGGGAGCTGTTTTTT.

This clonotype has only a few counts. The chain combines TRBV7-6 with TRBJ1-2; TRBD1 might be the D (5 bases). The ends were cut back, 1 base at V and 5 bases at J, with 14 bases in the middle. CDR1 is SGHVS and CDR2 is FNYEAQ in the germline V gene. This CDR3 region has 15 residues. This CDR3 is CASSLDISGVYGYTF. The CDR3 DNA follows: TGTGCCAGCAGCTTAGATATTTCGGGGGTTTATGGCTACACCTTC.

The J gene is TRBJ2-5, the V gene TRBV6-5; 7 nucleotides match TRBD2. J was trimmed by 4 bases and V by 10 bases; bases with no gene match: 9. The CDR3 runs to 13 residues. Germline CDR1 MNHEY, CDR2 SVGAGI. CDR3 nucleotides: TGTGCCACCTCCATGGGGGGGGTAGAGACCCAGTACTTC. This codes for CATSMGGVETQYF.

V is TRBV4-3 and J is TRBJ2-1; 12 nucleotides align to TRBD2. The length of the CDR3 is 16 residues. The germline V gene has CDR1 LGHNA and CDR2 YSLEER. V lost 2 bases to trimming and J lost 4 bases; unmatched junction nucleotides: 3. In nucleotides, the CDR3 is TGCGCCAGCAGCCAATCGACTAGCGGGAGATACAATGAGCAGTTCTTC. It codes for CASSQSTSGRYNEQFF.

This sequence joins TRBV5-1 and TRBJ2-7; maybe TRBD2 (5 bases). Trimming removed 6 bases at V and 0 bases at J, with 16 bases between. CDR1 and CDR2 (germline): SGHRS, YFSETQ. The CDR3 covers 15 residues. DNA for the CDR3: TGCGCCAGCACTTGGGCTAGCCCAAGCTCCTACGAGCAGTACTTC. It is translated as CASTWASPSSYEQYF.

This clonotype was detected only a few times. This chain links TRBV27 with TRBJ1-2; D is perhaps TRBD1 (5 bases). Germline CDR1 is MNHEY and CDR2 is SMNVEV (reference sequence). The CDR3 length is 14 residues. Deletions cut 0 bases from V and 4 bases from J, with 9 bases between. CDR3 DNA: TGTGCCAGCAGTTTATCGGGGGGGGTCTATGGCTACACCTTC. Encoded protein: CASSLSGGVYGYTF.

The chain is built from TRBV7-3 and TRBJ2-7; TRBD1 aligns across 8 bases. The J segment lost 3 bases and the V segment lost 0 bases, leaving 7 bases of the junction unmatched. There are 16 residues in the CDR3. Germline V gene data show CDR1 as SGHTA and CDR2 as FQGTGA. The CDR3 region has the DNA TGTGCCAGCAGCTTAACCGGTACAGGGGGAAACTACGAGCAGTACTTC. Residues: CASSLTGTGGNYEQYF. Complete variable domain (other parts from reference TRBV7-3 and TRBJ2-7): GAGVSQTPSNKVTEKGKYVELRCDPISGHTALYWYRQSLGQGPEFLIYFQGTGAADDSGLPNDRFFAVRPEGSVSTLKIQRTERGDSAVYLCASSLTGTGGNYEQYFGPGTRLTVT.

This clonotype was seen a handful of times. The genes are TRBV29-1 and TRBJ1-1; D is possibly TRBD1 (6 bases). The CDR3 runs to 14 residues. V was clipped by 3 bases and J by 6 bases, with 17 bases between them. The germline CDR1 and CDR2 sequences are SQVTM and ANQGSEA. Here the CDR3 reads CSVEGAERRAEAFF. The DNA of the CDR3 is TGCAGCGTTGAGGGGGCAGAGAGAAGGGCTGAAGCTTTCTTT.

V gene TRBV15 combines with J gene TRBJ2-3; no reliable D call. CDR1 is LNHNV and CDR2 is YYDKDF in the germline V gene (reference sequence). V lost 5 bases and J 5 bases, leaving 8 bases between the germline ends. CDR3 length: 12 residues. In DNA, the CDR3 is TGTGCCACCAGCGAGACCGTAGATACGCAGTATTTT. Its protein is CATSETVDTQYF.

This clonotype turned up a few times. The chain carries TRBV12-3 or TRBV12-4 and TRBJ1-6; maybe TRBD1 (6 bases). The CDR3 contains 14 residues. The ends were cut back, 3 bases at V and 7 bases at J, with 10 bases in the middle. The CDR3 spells CASSLGGRNSPLHF. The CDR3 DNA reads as TGTGCCAGCAGTTTGGGGGGGCGAAATTCACCCCTCCACTTT.